This is a list of T cell receptor beta chains from one sample in a study of blood T cell repertoires in COVID-19. The table came from immunoSEQ multiplex PCR; TCRdb's copy has only in-frame clones and leaves some out. The data contain some 220,000 clones, 80% of them singletons. Sequenced input: peripheral blood. The receptors derive from a human donor in a cohort sampled during active COVID-19. CDR3s include the opening cysteine and the closing phenylalanine or tryptophan. Fields, in order: J gene, clone size, V gene, D gene, CDR3 DNA, CDR3 protein. D genes are given only for firm matches. Only some rows state a clone size, as once, few, many or a class for expanded clones.

TRBJ2-7	NA	TRBV11-2	NA	TGTGCCAGCAGCTTAGGGATGGAGGGCTACGAGCAGTACTTC	CASSLGMEGYEQYF
TRBJ1-5	NA	TRBV30	TRBD1	TGTGCCTGGAGTGGAGGGGGCAGCAATCAGCCCCAGCATTTT	CAWSGGGSNQPQHF
TRBJ1-3	NA	TRBV5-4	NA	TGTGCCAGCAGCTTGGTTGGAGGGCGGATGTTAGGAAACACCATATATTTT	CASSLVGGRMLGNTIYF
TRBJ1-5	few	TRBV5-1	NA	TGCGCCAGCAGCTCCGTCGGGGGAGGGGATCAGCCCCAGCATTTT	CASSSVGGGDQPQHF
TRBJ2-3	NA	TRBV12-3/TRBV12-4	TRBD1	TGTGCCGTTGGACAGGGAATGGATACGCAGTATTTT	CAVGQGMDTQYF
TRBJ2-3	NA	TRBV9	TRBD2	TGTGCCAGCAGCGTAACGACTAGCGGAGGGGATACGCAGTATTTT	CASSVTTSGGDTQYF
TRBJ1-1	NA	TRBV20-1	TRBD1	TGCAGTGCTGGTGGGACAGTTATGAACACTGAAGCTTTCTTT	CSAGGTVMNTEAFF
TRBJ2-7	NA	TRBV10-2	TRBD2	TGCGCCAGCAGTGAGCTGGGGACTAGGAGGGCCTACGAGCAGTACTTC	CASSELGTRRAYEQYF
TRBJ2-7	NA	TRBV28	NA	TGTGCCAGCAGTTTACGCCCGGGGTCCTACGAGCAGTACTTC	CASSLRPGSYEQYF
TRBJ1-5	NA	TRBV10-3	TRBD1	TGTGCCACCAGAACGGGGGACAGGGGGCGCGGGCAGCCCCAGCATTTT	CATRTGDRGRGQPQHF
TRBJ2-1	NA	TRBV28	NA	TGTGCCAGCAGTGTAGGAGGGCCAATGTCCTACAATGAGCAGTTCTTC	CASSVGGPMSYNEQFF
TRBJ2-7	NA	TRBV7-2	NA	TGTGCCAGCAGCTTAGCGCACAGGCGGCCCTACGAGCAGTACTTC	CASSLAHRRPYEQYF
TRBJ2-7	few	TRBV18	NA	TGTGCCAGCTCACCACAGAACAACGAGCAGTACTTC	CASSPQNNEQYF
TRBJ2-7	NA	TRBV28	TRBD1	TGTGCCAGCACCTCGACAGGGGCCTACACCGAGCAGTACTTC	CASTSTGAYTEQYF
TRBJ1-4	NA	TRBV5-4	TRBD1	TGTGCCAGCACCCCGGACAGGGGAAGTGAAAAACTGTTTTTT	CASTPDRGSEKLFF
TRBJ1-2	NA	TRBV7-9	TRBD1	TGTGCCAGCACCACAGGGGTAGGAAGTGGCTACACCTTC	CASTTGVGSGYTF
TRBJ2-3	NA	TRBV5-1	TRBD2	TGCGCCAGCAGCTCGCTTAGCGGGGGCACAGATACGCAGTATTTT	CASSSLSGGTDTQYF
TRBJ2-7	NA	TRBV6-5	TRBD2	TGTGCCAGCAGACTAGCGGGGGGGTGGTACGAGCAGTACTTC	CASRLAGGWYEQYF
TRBJ1-2	once	TRBV28	NA	TGTGCCAGCAGTTCCCTCGTCGTCTCACGGGGAGGCTACACCTTC	CASSSLVVSRGGYTF
TRBJ1-5	NA	TRBV3-1/TRBV3-2	NA	TGTGCCAGCAGCGCGGCACATCGGGGCAATCAGCCCCAGCATTTT	CASSAAHRGNQPQHF
TRBJ1-5	NA	TRBV28	NA	TGTGCCAGCAGCCAAGGGGGACTATCCCCCAATCAGCCCCAGCATTTT	CASSQGGLSPNQPQHF
TRBJ2-3	NA	TRBV15	TRBD2	TGTGCCACCAGCAGAGTTCCAGCGGGGACGCAGTATTTT	CATSRVPAGTQYF
TRBJ2-1	NA	TRBV7-2	NA	TGTGCCAGCAGCTCCCGGGGCGGGGCCTTCTCCTACAATGAGCAGTTCTTC	CASSSRGGAFSYNEQFF
TRBJ1-6	many	TRBV19	TRBD1	TGTGCCAGTAGTATGGGACAGGGAAGTTCACCCCTCCACTTT	CASSMGQGSSPLHF
TRBJ2-6	many	TRBV6-5	NA	TGTGCCAGCACCTCGGAAGAGGCTGGGGCCAACGTCCTGACTTTC	CASTSEEAGANVLTF
TRBJ2-5	NA	TRBV14	NA	TGTGCCACCAACGAAACTGGGGGGGGCACGGGGACCCAGTACTTC	CATNETGGGTGTQYF
TRBJ2-1	many	TRBV28	TRBD2	TGTGCCAGCACCTCGGGGGGGAGGGAAAGCTCCTACAATGAGCAGTTCTTC	CASTSGGRESSYNEQFF
TRBJ2-1	NA	TRBV7-9	TRBD2	TGTGCCAGCAGGGGAAAGGCGGGGGGGCTTTCCTACAATGAGCAGTTCTTC	CASRGKAGGLSYNEQFF
TRBJ1-1	NA	TRBV14	NA	TGTGCCAGCAGCTGGGGGGGAGCCGAAGCTTTCTTT	CASSWGGAEAFF
TRBJ2-5	NA	TRBV27	TRBD1	TGTGCCAGCAGTCTGATACCGGGACAGGGCTGGGCAGAGACCCAGTACTTC	CASSLIPGQGWAETQYF
TRBJ2-5	NA	TRBV3-1/TRBV3-2	TRBD1	TGTGCCAGCAGCTTCGGGACAGTTAATCAAGAGACCCAGTACTTC	CASSFGTVNQETQYF
TRBJ2-2	NA	TRBV27	NA	TGTGCCAGCAGTTTCCATAACACCGGGGAGCTGTTTTTT	CASSFHNTGELFF
TRBJ1-1	NA	TRBV7-2	NA	TGTGCCAGCAGCACCCACAGGGCGATGAACACTGAAGCTTTCTTT	CASSTHRAMNTEAFF
TRBJ1-1	NA	TRBV19	NA	TGTGCCAGTAGTGGAGGGAACACTGAAGCTTTCTTT	CASSGGNTEAFF
TRBJ1-5	NA	TRBV5-1	NA	TGCGCCAGCAGCTTGGAAGGGGGTCTTGGGCCCCAGCATTTT	CASSLEGGLGPQHF
TRBJ2-5	few	TRBV5-5	TRBD2	TGTGCCAGCAGCTCCACGTGGGAGCGGGGAGAGACCCAGTACTTC	CASSSTWERGETQYF
TRBJ1-6	NA	TRBV19	NA	TGTGCCAGTAGTATGGTGGGGCATTCACCCCTCCACTTT	CASSMVGHSPLHF
TRBJ2-5	NA	TRBV5-4	NA	TGTGCCAGCAGCATTGGGGTGAGGGACAGCGGGGAGACCCAGTACTTC	CASSIGVRDSGETQYF
TRBJ2-1	NA	TRBV7-2	NA	TGTGCCAGCAGCTCCCTCCTAGGGGCCAATGAGCAGTTCTTC	CASSSLLGANEQFF
TRBJ2-1	few	TRBV5-1	TRBD2	TGCGCCAGCAGCGAAGCCCCTAGCGGGGGGGCCTACAATGAGCAGTTCTTC	CASSEAPSGGAYNEQFF
TRBJ1-6	few	TRBV5-4	NA	TGTGCCAGCAGCCCCACAGGGTACCCTCTCCACTTT	CASSPTGYPLHF
TRBJ1-5	NA	TRBV11-3	TRBD1	TGTGCCAGCAGATCTGACAGGGGCGTTAGCAATCAGCCCCAGCATTTT	CASRSDRGVSNQPQHF
TRBJ2-6	once	TRBV4-3	TRBD1	TGCGCCAGCAGCCAAGCGGGGATGACAGGGACCGGGGCCAACGTCCTGACTTTC	CASSQAGMTGTGANVLTF
TRBJ2-1	NA	TRBV5-1	TRBD2	TGCGCCAGCAGCTCCGCTGGCGGGCTAGCGGGGAGCAATGAGCAGTTCTTC	CASSSAGGLAGSNEQFF
TRBJ2-2	NA	TRBV27	NA	TGTGCCAGCACTGTTGTTAGCGGCACCGGGGAGCTGTTTTTT	CASTVVSGTGELFF
TRBJ2-1	NA	TRBV5-4	TRBD2	TGTGCCAGCAGCTCCGGAGGGCTAGCCGGGGGGAATGAGCAGTTCTTC	CASSSGGLAGGNEQFF
TRBJ1-2	few	TRBV4-3	TRBD1	TGCGCCAGCAGCCAAGATCGCGGACAGGGAGGGGGCTACACCTTC	CASSQDRGQGGGYTF
TRBJ1-6	NA	TRBV5-8	NA	TGTGCCAGCAGCTCAGGGACAAAGAGGAATTCACCCCTCCACTTT	CASSSGTKRNSPLHF
TRBJ1-1	NA	TRBV12-3/TRBV12-4	NA	TGTGCCAGCAGGGCAGGGCGCACTGAAGCTTTCTTT	CASRAGRTEAFF
TRBJ1-1	NA	TRBV3-1/TRBV3-2	NA	TGTGCCAGCAGCCAAGTTCGTCGGGGGGGCAGGGGAAGGTTGAGCACTGAAGCTTTCTTT	CASSQVRRGGRGRLSTEAFF
TRBJ2-5	NA	TRBV6-2/TRBV6-3	TRBD1	TGTGCCAGCAGTAGACCTAGGGGCCAGGGGGCGGAGACCCAGTACTTC	CASSRPRGQGAETQYF
TRBJ2-6	NA	TRBV6-2/TRBV6-3	NA	TGTGCCAGCAGTTACTCCCCAGGGGTCCGCTCTGGGGCCAACGTCCTGACTTTC	CASSYSPGVRSGANVLTF